Given below is one T cell receptor (beta chain) in context. This specimen comes from a study of blood T cell repertoires in COVID-19. Measured with immunoSEQ multiplex PCR; TCRdb has only the in-frame clones, and not every one. The sample records about 270,000 clones, around nine tenths being singletons. This CDR3 has 13 amino acids. With 8 bases removed from V and 6 bases from J, the gap between germline ends came to 13 bases. CDR1 and CDR2 from the germline V gene are SEHNR and FQNEAQ (reference sequence). The sequence came from a man in his forties with active or convalescent COVID-19. This chain links TRBV7-9 with TRBJ2-2, with D tentatively TRBD1 (5 bases). Sequencing was carried out using peripheral blood. In DNA form, the CDR3 reads TGTGCCAGCCACGACTTCAGGGCCGGGGAGCTGTTTTTT. Translation: CASHDFRAGELFF.